The 29 T cell receptor beta chains reported below all come from one sample, sequenced in a study of blood T cells in healthy people across ages. With a J-beta primer mix and a sample-barcoded 5' primer, a second PCR ran roughly 7 to 11 cycles. Each CDR3 protein is one row after TCRdb ran MiXCR on the 5' RACE reads. The data contain hundreds of thousands of distinct CDR3 sequences, roughly 49% of them singletons. Sequenced: blood. These TCRs come from a woman aged 55-70 years in good health.

This chain connects TRBV20-1 to TRBJ1-2; no definite D call. The CDR3 sequence is 12 residues long. CDR1 DFQATT and CDR2 SNEGSKA come from the germline V gene (reference sequence). Trimming pared 5 bases from V and 8 bases from J, leaving 15 bases between. CDR3 DNA: TGCAGTGCTGGTAGGGAGATCGAGGGCTACACCTTC. This translates into CSAGREIEGYTF.

V usage is TRBV5-1 and J usage is TRBJ2-6, with a weak D call TRBD1 (5 bases). Germline V gives CDR1 SGHRS, CDR2 YFSETQ. The CDR3 runs 15 residues. V was clipped by 4 bases and J by 5 bases, with 13 bases between them. The CDR3 protein is CASSVDAGWANVLTF. The CDR3 DNA follows: TGCGCCAGCAGCGTGGATGCAGGGTGGGCCAACGTCCTGACTTTC.

On this clonotype itself: Relative to the germline gene, one junction end is altered; a read error may explain this. V and J are TRBV7-3 and TRBJ2-1, with 11 bases matching TRBD2. The CDR3 sequence is 16 residues long. Germline loops: CDR1 SGHTA, CDR2 FQGTGA. DNA for the CDR3: TGTGCCATCAGCTTAACAGCCACTAGCGGGAGCAATGAGCAGTTCTTC. It yields the protein CAISLTATSGSNEQFF.

The chain links TRBV9 to TRBJ1-2; tentative D call: TRBD1 (6 bases). From germline, CDR1 is SGDLS and CDR2 YYNGEE. The CDR3 totals 15 residues. Trimming took off 4 bases at V and 2 bases at J, with 15 bases between the two ends. The CDR3 spells CASSNGQNQNYGYTF. CDR3 DNA: TGTGCCAGCAGCAATGGACAGAACCAAAACTATGGCTACACCTTC.

The rearrangement uses TRBV29-1 and TRBJ2-1, with D hard to call. Trimming removed 2 bases from V and 7 bases from J, with 6 bases in between. This CDR3 spans 11 amino acids. Germline CDR1 and CDR2: SQVTM and ANQGSEA. The chain's CDR3 is CSVELGNEQFF. The CDR3 nucleotides are TGCAGCGTTGAATTGGGGAATGAGCAGTTCTTC.

This chain joins TRBV18 and TRBJ2-3, with D possibly TRBD2 on 5 matching bases. The germline V and J ends were trimmed by 6 bases and 2 bases, with 9 bases remaining between them. The CDR3 contains 13 residues. Germline values: CDR1 KGHSH, CDR2 LQKENI. The CDR3 DNA reads as TGTGCCAGCTCCGGACTGAACACAGATACGCAGTATTTT. This codes for CASSGLNTDTQYF.

A few counts support this clonotype. The V call is TRBV7-2, the J call TRBJ2-1, with TRBD2 identical over 9 bases. Germline CDR1 SGHTA, CDR2 FQGNSA. With 0 bases clipped from V and 7 bases from J, the junction kept 13 bases outside the gene matches. This CDR3 has 18 amino acids. CDR3 sequence (DNA): TGTGCCAGCAGCTTAGCGGGTAGGGCGCGGGAGGGGCGGAATGAGCAGTTCTTC. The encoded protein is CASSLAGRAREGRNEQFF.

The CDR3 sequence is CASSSVRVTEAFF. The DNA for the CDR3 is TGTGCCAGCAGTTCAGTCAGGGTTACTGAAGCTTTCTTT. The V gene is TRBV6-5, the J gene TRBJ1-1, with D possibly TRBD1 on 5 matching bases. Trimming stripped 4 bases from V and 5 bases from J, with 11 bases between. Germline lookup yields CDR1 MNHEY and CDR2 SVGAGI. The CDR3 loop spans 13 amino acids.

The gene calls are TRBV7-9 and TRBJ2-3, with TRBD1 as a possible D gene (6 bases). Germline CDR1 is SEHNR and CDR2 is FQNEAQ (reference sequence). V lost 1 base and J lost 2, with 13 bases in between. The CDR3 has 16 amino acids. This CDR3 is CASSLVRTVHTDTQYF. DNA of the CDR3: TGTGCCAGCAGCTTAGTCCGGACAGTCCACACAGATACGCAGTATTTT.

The chain joins TRBV6-5 to TRBJ1-5; 10 nucleotides line up with TRBD1. This CDR3 is built from 17 residues. V shed 0 bases and J 6 bases; nucleotides not matched to a gene: 8. Germline V CDR1 and CDR2: MNHEY, SVGAGI. This CDR3 reads CASSYSAGTGDRQPQHF. CDR3 nucleotides: TGTGCCAGCAGTTACTCAGCCGGGACAGGGGATCGTCAGCCCCAGCATTTT.

This clonotype was recorded a few times. The chain links TRBV12-3 or TRBV12-4 to TRBJ1-4; 8 bases agree with TRBD1. CDR3 size: 16 residues. V shed 5 bases and J 4 bases; nucleotides not matched to a gene: 9. CDR3 nucleotides: TGTGCCAGCAGTGCCTGGGCAGGGGGCCTTAATGAAAAACTGTTTTTT. Translating it yields CASSAWAGGLNEKLFF.

This clonotype was observed at least ten times. The chain uses TRBV29-1 and TRBJ2-1, with a weak D call TRBD2 (6 bases). V lost 4 bases and J lost 7, with 17 bases in between. CDR3 length: 14 amino acids. Germline V gene lookup returns CDR1 SQVTM and CDR2 ANQGSEA. The CDR3 sequence: CSVVVVGRGNEQFF. The DNA for the CDR3 is TGCAGCGTTGTAGTTGTGGGCCGGGGGAATGAGCAGTTCTTC.

The CDR3 sequence is CASSYVREGLGNEQFF. The CDR3 region has the DNA TGTGCCAGCAGTTACGTTAGGGAGGGCCTTGGTAATGAGCAGTTCTTC. The gene calls are TRBV6-2 or TRBV6-3 and TRBJ2-1; 7 positions match TRBD2. This CDR3 is built from 16 residues. The ends lost 2 bases at V and 7 bases at J; junction bases unmatched: 11. Germline assignment: CDR1 MNHEY and CDR2 SVGEGT.

The gene calls are TRBV5-1 and TRBJ2-7, with a possible D match to TRBD2 (6 bases). The ends were cut back, 3 bases at V and 0 bases at J, with 19 bases in the middle. The length of the CDR3 is 17 residues. Germline-derived CDR1 and CDR2 are SGHRS and YFSETQ. The CDR3 DNA follows: TGCGCCAGCAGCTGGGGGGTGACTAGACTCACCTCCTACGAGCAGTACTTC. It is translated as CASSWGVTRLTSYEQYF.

The chain links TRBV7-9 to TRBJ2-5; D might be TRBD2 (6 bases). Germline CDR1 reads SEHNR; CDR2 reads FQNEAQ (reference sequence). This CDR3 spans 14 amino acids. Trimming pared 1 base from V and 5 bases from J, leaving 11 bases between. CDR3 bases: TGTGCCAGCAGCTTAGACACCCGGGGGGAGACCCAGTACTTC. Translating gives CASSLDTRGETQYF.

The gene calls are TRBV7-3 and TRBJ1-1; 7 bases agree with TRBD1. Germline CDR1 is SGHTA and CDR2 is FQGTGA. The CDR3 covers 14 residues. J was trimmed by 1 base and V by 6 bases; bases with no gene match: 5. The CDR3 bases are TGTGCCAGCAGTTTTGCAGGGGGGAACACTGAAGCTTTCTTT. This translates into CASSFAGGNTEAFF.

J is TRBJ2-3 and V is TRBV7-9; D not resolved. Trimming removed 5 bases from V and 4 bases from J, with 13 bases in between. CDR3 length: 14 amino acids. Germline assignment: CDR1 SEHNR and CDR2 FQNEAQ (reference sequence). CDR3 in amino acids: CASSPEELSDTQYF. DNA for the CDR3: TGTGCCAGCAGCCCCGAGGAGTTGTCAGATACGCAGTATTTT.

This clonotype was counted a few times. The V call is TRBV7-2, the J call TRBJ2-1, with 10 nucleotides matching TRBD2. The germline CDR1 and CDR2 sequences are SGHTA and FQGNSA. The CDR3 consists of 16 residues. V shed 4 bases, J shed 6 bases, and the junction held 9 bases outside the gene matches. The CDR3 sequence is CASSYQATSGTNEQFF. CDR3 DNA: TGTGCCAGCAGCTACCAGGCAACTAGCGGGACCAATGAGCAGTTCTTC. Full variable domain (outside the CDR3, taken from reference TRBV7-2 and TRBJ2-1): GAGVSQSPSNKVTEKGKDVELRCDPISGHTALYWYRQSLGQGLEFLIYFQGNSAPDKSGLPSDRFSAERTGGSVSTLTIQRTQQEDSAVYLCASSYQATSGTNEQFFGPGTRLTVL.

The rearrangement uses TRBV15 and TRBJ2-5, with D tentatively TRBD1 or TRBD2 (5 bases each). V dropped 1 base and J dropped 5 bases, with 17 bases sitting between them. Germline CDR1 and CDR2: LNHNV and YYDKDF (reference sequence). This CDR3 spans 16 amino acids. CDR3 DNA: TGTGCCACCAGCAGAGGGACCCAGGGAAGGGAGGAGACCCAGTACTTC. It translates to CATSRGTQGREETQYF.

Only one count was recorded for this clonotype. J is TRBJ2-3 and V is TRBV11-3; no clear D gene. CDR1 and CDR2 (germline): SGHNT, YENEEA. There are 15 residues in the CDR3. Deletions cut 4 bases from V and 5 bases from J, with 16 bases between. This CDR3 reads CASSSADTTGDTQYF. CDR3 nucleotide sequence: TGTGCCAGCAGCTCCGCCGACACCACGGGAGATACGCAGTATTTT.

CDR3 residues: CSAKIAGRGEQYF. CDR3 bases: TGCAGTGCTAAAATAGCGGGCCGGGGCGAGCAGTACTTC. The V and J genes are TRBV20-1 and TRBJ2-7; TRBD2 matches at 7 bases. J was trimmed by 6 bases and V by 4 bases; bases with no gene match: 9. There are 13 residues in the CDR3. Per the germline V gene, CDR1 is DFQATT and CDR2 is SNEGSKA (reference sequence).

The chain couples TRBV6-6 to TRBJ2-3, with D tentatively TRBD1 (5 bases). Germline V gives CDR1 MNHNY, CDR2 SVGAGI (reference sequence). This CDR3 contains 16 residues. V lost 4 bases to trimming and J lost 2 bases, with 16 bases between them. The CDR3 region is CASSFGDSYFTDTQYF. DNA of the CDR3: TGTGCCAGCAGTTTCGGTGACAGCTACTTCACAGATACGCAGTATTTT.

V and J are TRBV20-1 and TRBJ2-2; tentative D call: TRBD2 (6 bases). The CDR3 has 16 amino acids. CDR1 and CDR2 (germline): DFQATT, SNEGSKA (reference sequence). V was clipped by 0 bases and J by 4 bases, with 15 bases between them. The CDR3 sequence: CSARDRRLGGTGELFF. DNA of the CDR3: TGCAGTGCTAGAGATCGGAGACTAGGCGGCACCGGGGAGCTGTTTTTT.

This chain links TRBV14 with TRBJ1-1; no firm D call. Trimming left V 3 bases short and J 8 bases short, with 13 bases between. From germline, CDR1 is SGHDN and CDR2 FVKESK. This CDR3 spans 13 amino acids. CDR3 bases: TGTGCCAGCAGCCATCCGGGAAGACTCGAAGCTTTCTTT. Protein: CASSHPGRLEAFF.

A note on this clonotype: Mismatch with germline at one junction end may stem from a read error. This chain joins TRBV2 and TRBJ1-2; TRBD1 might be the D (5 bases). Germline V gene sequence: CDR1 SNHLY, CDR2 FYNNEI. This CDR3 has 13 amino acids. CDR3 bases: TGTGTCAGCAGCGAATCAGACAGTTATGGCTACACCTTC. The encoded protein is CVSSESDSYGYTF.

This clonotype was recorded only once. The V gene is TRBV2, the J gene TRBJ2-5, with D maybe TRBD2 (5 bases). V was pared by 4 bases and J by 11 bases, with 14 bases between. The CDR3 is 12 amino acids. Germline V lookup: CDR1 SNHLY, CDR2 FYNNEI. The DNA of the CDR3 is TGTGCCAGCAGTGGGACTCATGGTGAGCAGTACTTC. It translates to CASSGTHGEQYF.

This clonotype was observed a few times. The rearrangement joins TRBV28 to TRBJ2-1; D could derive from TRBD1 or TRBD2 (5 bases each). Germline CDR1 and CDR2: MDHEN and SYDVKM. CDR3 size: 16 residues. The germline V and J ends were trimmed by 4 bases and 10 bases, with 23 bases remaining between them. CDR3: CASSSYGAPRGREQFF. CDR3 bases: TGTGCCAGCAGTTCGTACGGGGCCCCCCGAGGTCGGGAGCAGTTCTTC.

The chain recombines TRBV28 with TRBJ2-7; tentatively, D is TRBD2 (5 bases). This CDR3 contains 15 residues. The germline gives CDR1 MDHEN, CDR2 SYDVKM. Trimming left V 5 bases short and J 1 base short, with 15 bases between. The CDR3 sequence: CASSIVGVISYEQYF. CDR3 DNA sequence: TGTGCCAGCAGTATTGTGGGAGTCATTTCCTACGAGCAGTACTTC.

This chain uses TRBV4-1 with TRBJ2-1, with TRBD1 as a possible D gene (6 bases). The CDR3 extends over 13 amino acids. Germline CDR1 MGHRA, CDR2 YSYEKL. Trimming took off 3 bases at V and 13 bases at J, with 16 bases between the two ends. The CDR3 DNA sequence: TGCGCCAGCAGCCAGAGGGACAAAGGGACCCAGTTCTTC. Its translation is CASSQRDKGTQFF.